The 8 T cell receptor beta chains below were found in one sample sequenced in a study of T cell repertoires in cytomegalovirus infection. TCRdb fed the reads into MiXCR, producing one record per CDR3 protein. The sample has roughly 200,000 distinct CDR3 sequences, 17% seen once. The sample consisted of CD8+ T cells from PBMCs. These receptors all stem from a human donor in good health (CMV status not recorded). Some clones in this sample may be carry-over from other donors' samples.

This clonotype appeared a few times. This sequence joins TRBV29-1 and TRBJ2-7, with TRBD2 as a possible D gene (5 bases). Trimming removed 8 bases from V and 0 bases from J, with 14 bases in between. This CDR3 region has 13 residues. Looked up from germline, CDR1 is SQVTM and CDR2 is ANQGSEA. The CDR3 bases are TGCAGCTACTCCGGGATGTTCTCCTACGAGCAGTACTTC. Its translation is CSYSGMFSYEQYF.

V is TRBV19 and J is TRBJ2-7; 7 bases fit TRBD2. The length of the CDR3 is 14 residues. Germline CDR1 is LNHDA and CDR2 is SQIVND (reference sequence). Trimming took 5 bases from V and 3 from J; bases not matched to a gene: 7. The CDR3 DNA sequence: TGTGCCAGTAGTTATCGGGGGGACCTCTACGAGCAGTACTTC. As protein: CASSYRGDLYEQYF.

This clonotype was seen a handful of times. V gene TRBV6-5 combines with J gene TRBJ2-3, with TRBD2 identical over 9 bases. Per the germline V gene, CDR1 is MNHEY and CDR2 is SVGAGI. Germline trimming cut 6 bases from V and 1 base from J; bases unmatched to any gene: 8. The CDR3 extends over 16 amino acids. The CDR3 region is CASSFGVAGGTDTQYF. The CDR3 DNA is TGTGCCAGCAGCTTCGGGGTAGCGGGGGGCACAGATACGCAGTATTTT.

The rearrangement links TRBV4-3 to TRBJ2-7; D might be TRBD1 (6 bases). Germline-derived CDR1 and CDR2 are LGHNA and YSLEER. V was shortened by 1 base and J by 2 bases, with 9 bases between the two germline ends. The length of the CDR3 is 14 residues. CDR3 sequence (DNA): TGCGCCAGCAGCCAAGGGGGGCTGACCTACGAGCAGTACTTC. Protein: CASSQGGLTYEQYF.

This clonotype was detected ten times or more. The chain's CDR3 is CASSEGVVETQYF. The DNA of the CDR3 is TGTGCCAGCAGTGAAGGGGTCGTGGAGACCCAGTACTTC. V usage is TRBV25-1 and J usage is TRBJ2-5; D not resolved. From germline, CDR1 is MGHDK and CDR2 SYGVNS. Deletions cut 2 bases from V and 5 bases from J, with 9 bases between. The CDR3 runs to 13 residues.

The chain has TRBV6-2 or TRBV6-3 and TRBJ1-2; D is unresolved. V gave up 6 bases and J gave up 4 bases, with 9 bases separating them. Germline lookup yields CDR1 MNHEY and CDR2 SVGEGT. CDR3 length: 12 residues. CDR3 in amino acids: CASSREGYGYTF. CDR3 nucleotide sequence: TGTGCCAGCAGCCGGGAGGGCTATGGCTACACCTTC.

This clonotype was seen a few times. V and J are TRBV19 and TRBJ2-7; D is unresolved. The CDR3 loop spans 14 amino acids. Looked up from germline, CDR1 is LNHDA and CDR2 is SQIVND (reference sequence). Trimming pared 1 base from V and 2 bases from J, leaving 9 bases between. CDR3 protein: CASSIGAAAYEQYF. The CDR3 DNA sequence: TGTGCCAGTAGTATAGGGGCGGCAGCCTACGAGCAGTACTTC.

This clonotype was seen a few times. The gene calls are TRBV11-2 and TRBJ2-7; D may be TRBD1 or TRBD2 (6 bases each). V was cut by 5 bases and J by 1 base, with 15 bases left in between. The CDR3 spans 15 residues. From germline, CDR1 is SGHAT and CDR2 FQNNGV. CDR3 bases: TGTGCCAGCAGCACAGGGAGGCGAGGGTCCTACGAGCAGTACTTC. Translated, it gives CASSTGRRGSYEQYF.